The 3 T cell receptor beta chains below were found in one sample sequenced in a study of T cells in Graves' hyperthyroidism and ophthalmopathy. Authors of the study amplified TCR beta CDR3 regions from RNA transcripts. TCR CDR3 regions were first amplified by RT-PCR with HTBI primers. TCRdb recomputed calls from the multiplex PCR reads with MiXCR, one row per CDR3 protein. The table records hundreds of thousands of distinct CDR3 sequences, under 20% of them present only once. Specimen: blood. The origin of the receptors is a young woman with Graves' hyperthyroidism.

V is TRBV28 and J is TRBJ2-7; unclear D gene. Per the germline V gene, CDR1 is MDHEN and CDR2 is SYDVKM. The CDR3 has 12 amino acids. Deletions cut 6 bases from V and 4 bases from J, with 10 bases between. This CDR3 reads CASSQDQYEQYF. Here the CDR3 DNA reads TGTGCCAGCAGCCAGGACCAATACGAGCAGTACTTC.

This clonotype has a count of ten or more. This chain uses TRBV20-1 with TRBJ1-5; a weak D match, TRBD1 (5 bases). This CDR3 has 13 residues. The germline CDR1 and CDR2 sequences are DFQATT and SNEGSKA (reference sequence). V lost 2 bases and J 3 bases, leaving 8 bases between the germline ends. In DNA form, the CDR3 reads TGCAGTGCTAGACGGACACCCAATCAGCCCCAGCATTTT. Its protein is CSARRTPNQPQHF.

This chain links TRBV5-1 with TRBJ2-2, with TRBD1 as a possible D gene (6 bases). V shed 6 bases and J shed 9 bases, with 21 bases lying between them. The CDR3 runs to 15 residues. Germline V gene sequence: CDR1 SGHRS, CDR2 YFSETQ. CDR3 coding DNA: TGCGCCAGCACCCCCGAACAGGGAATTGTCCGGGAGCTGTTTTTT. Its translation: CASTPEQGIVRELFF.